What follows are 3 T cell receptor beta chains derived from one specimen sequenced in a study of cytomegalovirus exposure and HLA in healthy donors. The PCR employed 60 Vbeta primers together with 13 Jbeta primers. The method was immunoSEQ multiplex PCR; TCRdb's version includes in-frame clones alone and lacks a portion of them. Here the sample table reports about 190,000 clones. Source material: PBMCs. These receptors originate from a man aged 30 to 39 in good health and CMV-seronegative.

The genes are TRBV18 and TRBJ1-1; unclear D gene. Germline CDR1 reads KGHSH; CDR2 reads LQKENI. This CDR3 spans 15 amino acids. V dropped 3 bases and J dropped 4 bases, with 15 bases sitting between them. As DNA, the CDR3 is TGTGCCAGCTCACCTCGGGAGGGCGGGAGCACTGAAGCTTTCTTT. Protein product: CASSPREGGSTEAFF. The complete variable domain, with remaining parts taken from reference TRBV18 and TRBJ1-1, reads NAGVMQNPRHLVRRRGQEARLRCSPMKGHSHVYWYRQLPEEGLKFMVYLQKENIIDESGMPKERFSAEFPKEGPSILRIQQVVRGDSAAYFCASSPREGGSTEAFFGQGTRLTVV.

The chain uses TRBV6-4 and TRBJ2-6, with a weak D call TRBD2 (5 bases). CDR1 is MRHNA and CDR2 is SNTAGT in the germline V gene. Trimming shortened V by 0 bases and J by 3 bases, and 9 bases separated the two germline ends. The length of the CDR3 is 16 residues. The CDR3 region is CASSDSGSGGANVLTF. The CDR3 DNA sequence: TGTGCCAGCAGTGACTCGGGGAGCGGTGGGGCCAACGTCCTGACTTTC.

The rearrangement joins TRBV13 to TRBJ2-5; 15 positions agree with TRBD2. Per germline, CDR1 PRHDT and CDR2 FYEKMQ (reference sequence). CDR3 length equals 18 residues. Losses at the gene ends were 0 bases for V and 5 bases for J; bases not matched to a gene: 7. CDR3 nucleotide sequence: TGTGCCAGCAGCTTAGGCCTGGGACTAGCGGGAGGAAGTGAGACCCAGTACTTC. It is translated as CASSLGLGLAGGSETQYF.